Sequencing of this T cell receptor beta chain was carried out in a study of early T cells in non-severe SARS-CoV-2 infection. Across the study: Sequencing used unsorted whole-blood bulk RNA, so chains lack pairing. Findings and limits, study-wide: Using VDJdb, the matching emphasized anti-spike CD8 responses while missing private and CD4 specificities.

cDNA molecules, individually, were tagged with unique molecular identifiers. TCRdb ran MiXCR on the 5' RACE reads and lists one entry per CDR3 protein. Of over 45,000 distinct CDR3 sequences listed, under 8% were seen once; the top ten hold about 5.9%. The V end lost 0 bases, the J end lost 5 bases, and 7 bases lay between the germline ends. CDR1 is WNHNN, CDR2 SYGVQD, per germline (reference sequence). The CDR3 sequence is 14 residues long. Remarks on this clonotype: As yet, its antigen is unknown.

The rearrangement links TRBV10-1 to TRBJ1-4; D is unclear. This material consisted of whole blood, taken at baseline. The receptor was derived from an adult who was a healthcare worker with PCR-confirmed SARS-CoV-2 infection or an uninfected control (not recorded which). The CDR3 loop is CASSESTENEKLFF. The CDR3, as DNA: TGCGCCAGCAGTGAGTCGACTGAGAATGAAAAACTGTTTTTT.